What follows are 25 T cell receptor beta chains derived from one specimen sequenced in a study of T cells in Graves' hyperthyroidism and ophthalmopathy (dated by TCRdb to between 2018 and 2021). The library was produced with multiplex PCR. TCRdb records Illumina HiSeq 2000 as the sequencer. The TCR beta CDR3 regions were amplified from RNA transcripts. A first-round RT-PCR of the TCR CDR3 used the HTBI primer set with the Qiagen OneStep RT-PCR kit. In-frame beta chains were kept once TCRdb had trimmed the public reads at Q25 with fastp and called clones with MiXCR. All rows with the same CDR3 protein become a single entry with the most common DNA and genes. In all, the sample holds approximately 600,000 distinct CDR3 sequences, and approximately 14% of those were seen once. The ten largest clones capture 3.5% to 4.5% of the sample. Sequencing was done on a sample of blood. The receptor set was obtained from a woman in her thirties or forties with Graves' ophthalmopathy.

This clonotype was detected a few times. The chain couples TRBV3-1 to TRBJ1-5, with 10 bases lining up with TRBD1. CDR1 is LGHDT, CDR2 YNNKEL, per germline (reference sequence). CDR3 size: 15 residues. V was pared by 3 bases and J by 4 bases, with 3 bases of the junction left unmatched. CDR3 protein: CASSQGTGVNQPQHF. The CDR3 DNA reads TGTGCCAGCAGCCAGGGGACAGGGGTAAATCAGCCCCAGCATTTT.

V usage is TRBV12-3 or TRBV12-4 and J usage is TRBJ1-2; 8 bases map to TRBD1. Trimming took 5 bases from V and 2 from J; bases not matched to a gene: 10. The CDR3 is 16 residues long. CDR3 coding DNA: TGTGCCAGCAGTCCCATTTTGGCAGGGGGCAACTATGGCTACACCTTC. This encodes CASSPILAGGNYGYTF.

At least ten counts were recorded for this clonotype. The chain recombines TRBV6-5 with TRBJ2-2; D gene unclear. This CDR3 spans 13 amino acids. CDR1 is MNHEY and CDR2 is SVGAGI in the germline V gene. Trimming took off 2 bases at V and 7 bases at J, with 8 bases between the two ends. CDR3 nucleotide sequence: TGTGCCAGCAGTTACAGTCTTAGCGGGGAGCTGTTTTTT. Translating it yields CASSYSLSGELFF.

This clonotype was counted many times. The chain has TRBV18 and TRBJ1-1; D remains unclear. CDR1 KGHSH and CDR2 LQKENI come from the germline V gene. The V gene lost 2 bases and the J gene lost 2 bases, with 12 bases spanning the gap. The CDR3 totals 15 residues. CDR3 bases: TGTGCCAGCTCACCATTGGAGGCCTCAAACACTGAAGCTTTCTTT. It specifies CASSPLEASNTEAFF.

At least ten counts were recorded for this clonotype. The rearrangement uses TRBV12-3 or TRBV12-4 and TRBJ2-7, with 9 bases that match TRBD1. CDR3 length equals 14 residues. After removal of 3 bases from V and 5 bases from J, the junction contained 5 bases not matched to a gene. In DNA, the CDR3 is TGTGCCAGCAGTTTTGGACAGGGGAGCCACGAGCAGTACTTC. Encoded protein: CASSFGQGSHEQYF.

In this sample, this clonotype turned up many times. The chain is built from TRBV2 and TRBJ2-7, with 7 bases matching TRBD2. Trimming cost V 3 bases and J 1 base; bases outside gene matches: 3. The CDR3 runs to 14 residues. Germline CDR1 and CDR2: SNHLY and FYNNEI. CDR3 coding DNA: TGTGCCAGCAGTGACAAGCGGGGATCCTACGAGCAGTACTTC. This gives the protein CASSDKRGSYEQYF.

This clonotype came up many times. This chain connects TRBV12-3 or TRBV12-4 to TRBJ2-5; the match to TRBD2 covers 10 bases. Germline trimming cut 5 bases from V and 4 bases from J; bases unmatched to any gene: 4. This CDR3 region has 14 residues. The CDR3 reads CASSPLAGGETQYF. In DNA, the CDR3 is TGTGCCAGCAGTCCGTTAGCGGGAGGAGAGACCCAGTACTTC.

This clonotype was observed at least ten times. The chain recombines TRBV28 with TRBJ2-7; D is perhaps TRBD1 or TRBD2 (5 bases each). Germline loops: CDR1 MDHEN, CDR2 SYDVKM. The V end was cut by 6 bases, the J end by 6 bases, with 15 bases between. This CDR3 comprises 13 residues. As DNA, the CDR3 is TGTGCCAGCAGCTGGGGGATACCGGCCGAGCAGTACTTC. Translated, it gives CASSWGIPAEQYF.

This chain links TRBV11-2 with TRBJ2-5; D could derive from TRBD1 or TRBD2 (6 bases each). Deletions cut 4 bases from V and 5 bases from J, with 17 bases between. CDR3 length: 15 amino acids. CDR1 is SGHAT and CDR2 is FQNNGV in the germline V gene. The CDR3 spells CASSSLPEGGETQYF. CDR3 sequence (DNA): TGTGCCAGCAGCTCACTCCCGGAAGGGGGGGAGACCCAGTACTTC. Complete variable domain (other parts from reference TRBV11-2 and TRBJ2-5): EAGVAQSPRYKIIEKRQSVAFWCNPISGHATLYWYQQILGQGPKLLIQFQNNGVVDDSQLPKDRFSAERLKGVDSTLKIQPAKLEDSAVYLCASSSLPEGGETQYFGPGTRLLVL.

The chain couples TRBV7-9 to TRBJ1-5, with D perhaps TRBD1 (6 bases). Per the germline V gene, CDR1 is SEHNR and CDR2 is FQNEAQ (reference sequence). Trimming removed 3 bases at V and 3 bases at J, with 9 bases between. There are 14 residues in the CDR3. In DNA, the CDR3 is TGTGCCAGCAGCTTTGGGGACAACAATCAGCCCCAGCATTTT. This translates into CASSFGDNNQPQHF.

The chain has TRBV6-5 and TRBJ2-7, with 7 bases that match TRBD1. From germline, CDR1 is MNHEY and CDR2 SVGAGI. Trimming removed 5 bases from V and 9 bases from J; junction bases left unmatched: 4. The CDR3 covers 11 residues. CDR3 bases: TGTGCCAGCAGTCACCGGGACAGGCAGTACTTC. Its protein product is CASSHRDRQYF.

This clonotype was counted ten times or more. The V gene is TRBV7-8, the J gene TRBJ2-5; D gene uncertain. The CDR3 is 11 residues long. Deletions cut 6 bases from V and 9 bases from J, with 11 bases between. The germline V gene encodes CDR1 SGHVS and CDR2 FQNEAQ. The CDR3 sequence: CASSFTLSQYF. For the CDR3, the DNA is TGTGCCAGCAGTTTTACCCTTTCCCAGTACTTC.

This clonotype was picked up many times. The rearrangement joins TRBV6-5 to TRBJ2-7, with D possibly being TRBD1 (6 bases). Per the germline V gene, CDR1 is MNHEY and CDR2 is SVGAGI. Trimming left V 2 bases short and J 0 bases short, with 11 bases between. CDR3 length: 15 amino acids. DNA for the CDR3: TGTGCCAGCAGTTACAACAGGGATCCCTCCTACGAGCAGTACTTC. It is translated as CASSYNRDPSYEQYF.

This clonotype was found many times. The chain links TRBV12-3 or TRBV12-4 to TRBJ2-2, with 9 bases identical to TRBD2. The CDR3 runs 15 residues. Germline trimming cut 3 bases from V and 6 bases from J; bases unmatched to any gene: 5. For the CDR3, the DNA is TGTGCCAGCAGTTTTGCGGGAGGGCTGGCCGGGGAGCTGTTTTTT. Translating gives CASSFAGGLAGELFF.

The sample holds many counts of this clonotype. The V gene is TRBV20-1, the J gene TRBJ1-2, with 7 bases matching TRBD1. The CDR3 totals 13 residues. With 3 bases clipped from V and 8 bases from J, the junction kept 9 bases outside the gene matches. CDR1 DFQATT and CDR2 SNEGSKA come from the germline V gene (reference sequence). CDR3 in DNA: TGCAGTGCTAGCCGACAGGGACTTTGGGGCTACACCTTC. Its translation: CSASRQGLWGYTF.

This clonotype has a count of ten or more. This sequence joins TRBV12-3 or TRBV12-4 and TRBJ1-5, with D unresolved. There are 12 residues in the CDR3. Deletions cut 6 bases from V and 8 bases from J, with 11 bases between. In DNA form, the CDR3 reads TGTGCCAGCAGGGGAAGCGGCAAGCCCCAGCATTTT. It yields the protein CASRGSGKPQHF.

The gene calls are TRBV3-1 and TRBJ2-7, with D possibly matching TRBD2 (5 bases). The germline V gene encodes CDR1 LGHDT and CDR2 YNNKEL (reference sequence). This CDR3 contains 13 residues. V gave up 1 base and J gave up 6 bases, with 10 bases separating them. CDR3 in DNA: TGTGCCAGCAGCCAAGTTAGAAGCGGCGAGCAGTACTTC. This sequence encodes CASSQVRSGEQYF.

The V and J genes are TRBV10-3 and TRBJ2-7; 7 nucleotides match TRBD2. The CDR3 sequence is 15 residues long. Germline loops: CDR1 ENHRY, CDR2 SYGVKD. V lost 2 bases to trimming and J lost 4 bases; unmatched junction nucleotides: 8. The CDR3: CAISEVAGRSYEQYF. The CDR3 DNA sequence: TGTGCCATCAGTGAGGTAGCGGGTCGCTCGTACGAGCAGTACTTC.

This clonotype was counted only a few times. J is TRBJ1-1 and V is TRBV13; no firm D call. This CDR3 spans 14 amino acids. The V gene lost 1 base and the J gene lost 1 base, with 7 bases spanning the gap. Germline V CDR1 and CDR2: PRHDT, FYEKMQ (reference sequence). The CDR3 DNA reads TGTGCCAGCAGCTTAGAAAATTCGAACACTGAAGCTTTCTTT. Protein product: CASSLENSNTEAFF. Based on the CDR3 plus reference TRBV13 and TRBJ1-1, the full variable domain is AAGVIQSPRHLIKEKRETATLKCYPIPRHDTVYWYQQGPGQDPQFLISFYEKMQSDKGSIPDRFSAQQFSDYHSELNMSSLELGDSALYFCASSLENSNTEAFFGQGTRLTVV.

This clonotype was counted a few times. The genes are TRBV6-2 or TRBV6-3 and TRBJ1-1; D remains ambiguous. The V gene lost 2 bases and the J gene lost 7 bases, with 11 bases spanning the gap. This CDR3 contains 13 residues. Germline values: CDR1 MNHEY, CDR2 SVGEGT. The CDR3 is CASSYLGRGEAFF. The CDR3, as DNA: TGTGCCAGCAGTTACCTGGGGAGAGGTGAAGCTTTCTTT.

This clonotype was counted a few times. Being one base from a much bigger clone, this may be a read error. V and J are TRBV28 and TRBJ2-7, with D unresolved. The CDR3 covers 13 residues. CDR1 is MDHEN, CDR2 SYDVKM, per germline. The CDR3 region is CVSSRYGFYEQYF. Here the CDR3 DNA reads TGTGTCAGCAGTCGGTACGGATTTTACGAGCAGTACTTC.

The rearrangement links TRBV27 to TRBJ2-2; 8 nucleotides match TRBD1. The trim removed 4 bases at V and 2 bases at J, leaving 3 bases unmatched. From germline, CDR1 is MNHEY and CDR2 SMNVEV (reference sequence). The CDR3 sequence is 15 residues long. The CDR3, as DNA: TGTGCCAGCAGTTATACAGGGGGAAACACCGGGGAGCTGTTTTTT. Protein product: CASSYTGGNTGELFF.

This clonotype has at least ten counts. The V and J genes are TRBV20-1 and TRBJ2-5; either TRBD1 or TRBD2 may fit D (5 bases each). The CDR3 loop spans 14 amino acids. The V end was cut by 3 bases, the J end by 1 base, with 12 bases between. The germline V gene encodes CDR1 DFQATT and CDR2 SNEGSKA (reference sequence). In DNA form, the CDR3 reads TGCAGTGCTAGGACCAGGGAGTCCCAAGAGACCCAGTACTTC. Its protein is CSARTRESQETQYF.

This clonotype appeared many times. The chain combines TRBV4-1 with TRBJ2-7, with 11 bases fitting TRBD2. The CDR3 is made up of 16 amino acids. Germline CDR1 is MGHRA and CDR2 is YSYEKL. With 4 bases clipped from V and 3 bases from J, the junction kept 8 bases outside the gene matches. The CDR3 region is CASSRQPGLADYEQYF. The CDR3 nucleotides are TGCGCCAGCAGCCGGCAGCCGGGACTAGCGGACTACGAGCAGTACTTC.

This clonotype has at least ten counts. The V gene is TRBV20-1, the J gene TRBJ1-2, with TRBD1 matching 9 bases. Looked up from germline, CDR1 is DFQATT and CDR2 is SNEGSKA (reference sequence). The CDR3 sequence is 13 residues long. With V trimmed by 6 bases and J by 8 bases, 10 bases remained unmatched. This CDR3 is CSAEGQGLSGYTF. The CDR3 DNA follows: TGCAGTGCAGAAGGACAGGGGCTGTCGGGCTACACCTTC.